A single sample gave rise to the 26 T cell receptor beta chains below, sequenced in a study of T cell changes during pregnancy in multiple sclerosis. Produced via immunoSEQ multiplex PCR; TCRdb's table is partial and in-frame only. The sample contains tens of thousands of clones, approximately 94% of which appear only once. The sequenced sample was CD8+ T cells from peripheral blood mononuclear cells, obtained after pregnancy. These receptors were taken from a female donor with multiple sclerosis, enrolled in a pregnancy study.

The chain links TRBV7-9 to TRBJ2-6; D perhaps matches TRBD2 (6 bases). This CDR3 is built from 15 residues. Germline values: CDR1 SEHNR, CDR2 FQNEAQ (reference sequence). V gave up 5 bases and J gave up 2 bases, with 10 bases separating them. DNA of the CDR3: TGTGCCAGCAGCCGTCCGGGAGCTGGGGCCAACGTCCTGACTTTC. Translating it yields CASSRPGAGANVLTF.

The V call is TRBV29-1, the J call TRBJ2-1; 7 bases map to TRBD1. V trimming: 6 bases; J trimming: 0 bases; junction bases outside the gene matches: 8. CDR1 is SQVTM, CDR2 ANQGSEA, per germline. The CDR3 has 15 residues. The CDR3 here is CSVDPGQTSYNEQFF. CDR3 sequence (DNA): TGCAGCGTGGACCCGGGACAGACCTCCTACAATGAGCAGTTCTTC.

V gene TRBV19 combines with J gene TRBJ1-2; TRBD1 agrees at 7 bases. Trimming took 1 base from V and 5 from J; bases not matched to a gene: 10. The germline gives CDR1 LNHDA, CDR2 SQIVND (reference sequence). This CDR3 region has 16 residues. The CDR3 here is CASSIGAGTAKYGYTF. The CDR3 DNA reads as TGTGCCAGTAGTATAGGGGCCGGGACAGCCAAGTATGGCTACACCTTC.

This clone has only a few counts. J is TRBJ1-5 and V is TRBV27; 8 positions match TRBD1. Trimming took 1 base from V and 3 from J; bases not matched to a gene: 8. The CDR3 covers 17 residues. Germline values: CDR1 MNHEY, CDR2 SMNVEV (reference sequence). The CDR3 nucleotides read TGTGCCAGCAGTTTATACCCGACAGGGGTGGACAATCAGCCCCAGCATTTT. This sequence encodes CASSLYPTGVDNQPQHF.

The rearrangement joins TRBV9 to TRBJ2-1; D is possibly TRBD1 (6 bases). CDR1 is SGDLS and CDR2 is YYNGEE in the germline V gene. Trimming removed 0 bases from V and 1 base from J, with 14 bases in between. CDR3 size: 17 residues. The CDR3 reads CASSVDGLGGSYNEQFF. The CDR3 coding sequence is TGTGCCAGCAGCGTAGACGGCCTAGGGGGTTCCTACAATGAGCAGTTCTTC.

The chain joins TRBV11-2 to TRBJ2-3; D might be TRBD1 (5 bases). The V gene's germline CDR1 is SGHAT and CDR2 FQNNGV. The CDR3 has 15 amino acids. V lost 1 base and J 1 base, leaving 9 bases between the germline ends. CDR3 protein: CASSLALGGTDTQYF. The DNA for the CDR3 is TGTGCCAGCAGCTTAGCGTTAGGGGGCACAGATACGCAGTATTTT.

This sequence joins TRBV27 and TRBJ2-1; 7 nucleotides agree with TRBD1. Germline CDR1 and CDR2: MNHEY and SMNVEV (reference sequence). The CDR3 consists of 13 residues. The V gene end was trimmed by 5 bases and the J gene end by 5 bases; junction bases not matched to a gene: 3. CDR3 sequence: CASSLGQNNEQFF. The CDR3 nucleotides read TGTGCCAGCAGTCTGGGACAGAACAATGAGCAGTTCTTC.

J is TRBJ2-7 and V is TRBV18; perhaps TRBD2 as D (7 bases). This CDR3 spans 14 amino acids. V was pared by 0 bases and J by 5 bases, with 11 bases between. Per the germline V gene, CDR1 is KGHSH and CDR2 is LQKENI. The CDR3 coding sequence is TGTGCCAGCTCACCACCCGGGGGGCTCGACGAGCAGTACTTC. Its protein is CASSPPGGLDEQYF.

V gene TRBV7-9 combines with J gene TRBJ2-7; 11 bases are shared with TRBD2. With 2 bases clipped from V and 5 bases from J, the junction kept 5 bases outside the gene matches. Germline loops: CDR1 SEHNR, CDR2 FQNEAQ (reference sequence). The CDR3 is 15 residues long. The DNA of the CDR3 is TGTGCCAGCAGCTTAATCCTGGGACTAGCGGACGAGCAGTACTTC. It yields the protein CASSLILGLADEQYF.

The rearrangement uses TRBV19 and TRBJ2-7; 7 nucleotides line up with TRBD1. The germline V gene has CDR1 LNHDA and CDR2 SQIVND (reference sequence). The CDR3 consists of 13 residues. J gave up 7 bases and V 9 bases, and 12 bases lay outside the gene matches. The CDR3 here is CASNGQVGLEQYF. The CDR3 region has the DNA TGTGCCAGCAATGGACAGGTTGGGTTGGAGCAGTACTTC.

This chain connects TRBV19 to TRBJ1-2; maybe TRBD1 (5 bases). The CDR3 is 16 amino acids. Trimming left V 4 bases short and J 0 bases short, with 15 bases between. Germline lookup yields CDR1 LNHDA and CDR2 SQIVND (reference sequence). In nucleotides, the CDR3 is TGTGCCAGTAGTACACCGTGGGGGGAAGCTAACTATGGCTACACCTTC. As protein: CASSTPWGEANYGYTF. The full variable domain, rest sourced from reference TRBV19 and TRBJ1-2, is DGGITQSPKYLFRKEGQNVTLSCEQNLNHDAMYWYRQDPGQGLRLIYYSQIVNDFQKGDIAEGYSVSREKKESFPLTVTSAQKNPTAFYLCASSTPWGEANYGYTFGSGTRLTVV.

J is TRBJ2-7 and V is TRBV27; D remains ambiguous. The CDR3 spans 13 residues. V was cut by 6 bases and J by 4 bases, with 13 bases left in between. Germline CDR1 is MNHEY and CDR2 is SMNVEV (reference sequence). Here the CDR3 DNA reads TGTGCCAGCAGCCCTCAGACTCGATACGAGCAGTACTTC. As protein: CASSPQTRYEQYF.

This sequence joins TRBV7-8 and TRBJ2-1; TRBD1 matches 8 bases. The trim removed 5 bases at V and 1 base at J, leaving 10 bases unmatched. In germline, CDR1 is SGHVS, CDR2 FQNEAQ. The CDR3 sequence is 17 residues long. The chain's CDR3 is CASSPRTGMGSYNEQFF. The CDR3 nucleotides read TGTGCCAGCAGCCCTCGGACAGGGATGGGGTCCTACAATGAGCAGTTCTTC.

The CDR3, as DNA: TGTGCCAGCAGCCCGGGGAATGAAAAACTGTTTTTT. This gives the protein CASSPGNEKLFF. The rearrangement joins TRBV5-4 to TRBJ1-4; D not certain. Germline lookup yields CDR1 SGHNT and CDR2 YYREEE (reference sequence). The CDR3 contains 12 residues. Trimming left V 4 bases short and J 5 bases short, with 6 bases between.

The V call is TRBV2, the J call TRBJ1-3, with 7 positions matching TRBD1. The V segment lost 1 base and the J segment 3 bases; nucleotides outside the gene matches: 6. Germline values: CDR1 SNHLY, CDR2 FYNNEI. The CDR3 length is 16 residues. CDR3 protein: CASSEDDRVYGNTIYF. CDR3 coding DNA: TGTGCCAGCAGTGAAGATGACAGGGTGTATGGAAACACCATATATTTT.

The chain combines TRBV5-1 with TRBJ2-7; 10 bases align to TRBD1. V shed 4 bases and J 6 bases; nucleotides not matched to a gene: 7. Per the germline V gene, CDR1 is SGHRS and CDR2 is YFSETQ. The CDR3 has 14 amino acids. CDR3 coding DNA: TGCGCCAGCAGCCCCGAGACAGGGGGCCGCGAGCAGTACTTC. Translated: CASSPETGGREQYF. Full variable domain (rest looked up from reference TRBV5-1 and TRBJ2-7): KAGVTQTPRYLIKTRGQQVTLSCSPISGHRSVSWYQQTPGQGLQFLFEYFSETQRNKGNFPGRFSGRQFSNSRSEMNVSTLELGDSALYLCASSPETGGREQYFGPGTRLTVT.

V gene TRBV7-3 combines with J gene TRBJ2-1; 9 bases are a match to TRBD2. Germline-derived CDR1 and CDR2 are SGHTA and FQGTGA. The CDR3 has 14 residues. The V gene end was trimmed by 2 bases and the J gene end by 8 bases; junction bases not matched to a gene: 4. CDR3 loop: CASSLLAGTDEQFF. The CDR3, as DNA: TGTGCCAGCAGCTTACTAGCGGGAACCGATGAGCAGTTCTTC.

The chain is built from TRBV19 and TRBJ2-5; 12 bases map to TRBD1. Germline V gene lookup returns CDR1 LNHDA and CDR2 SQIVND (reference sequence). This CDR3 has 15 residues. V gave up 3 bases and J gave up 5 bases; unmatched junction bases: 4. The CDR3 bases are TGTGCCAGTAGTATCGGGACAGGGGGCACGGAGACCCAGTACTTC. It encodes CASSIGTGGTETQYF.

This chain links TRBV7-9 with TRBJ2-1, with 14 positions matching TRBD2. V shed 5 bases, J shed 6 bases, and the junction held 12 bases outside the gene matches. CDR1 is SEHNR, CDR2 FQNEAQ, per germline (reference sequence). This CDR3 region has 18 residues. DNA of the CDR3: TGTGCCAGCAGCCCGATGACTAGCGGGAGGGCGGGCGGCAATGAGCAGTTCTTC. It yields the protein CASSPMTSGRAGGNEQFF. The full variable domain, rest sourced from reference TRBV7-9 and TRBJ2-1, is DTGVSQNPRHKITKRGQNVTFRCDPISEHNRLYWYRQTLGQGPEFLTYFQNEAQLEKSRLLSDRFSAERPKGSFSTLEIQRTEQGDSAMYLCASSPMTSGRAGGNEQFFGPGTRLTVL.

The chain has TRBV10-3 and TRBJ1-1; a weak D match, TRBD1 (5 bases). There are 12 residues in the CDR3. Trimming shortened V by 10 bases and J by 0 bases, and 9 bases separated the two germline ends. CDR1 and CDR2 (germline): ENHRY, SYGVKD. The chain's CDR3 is CASGTVNTEAFF. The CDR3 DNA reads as TGTGCCAGCGGGACGGTGAACACTGAAGCTTTCTTT.

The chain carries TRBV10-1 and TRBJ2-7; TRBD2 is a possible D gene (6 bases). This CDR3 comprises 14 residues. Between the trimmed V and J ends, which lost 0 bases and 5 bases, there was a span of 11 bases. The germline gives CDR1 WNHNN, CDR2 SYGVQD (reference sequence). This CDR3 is CASSESGGADEQYF. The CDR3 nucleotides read TGCGCCAGCAGTGAGTCGGGGGGAGCCGACGAGCAGTACTTC.

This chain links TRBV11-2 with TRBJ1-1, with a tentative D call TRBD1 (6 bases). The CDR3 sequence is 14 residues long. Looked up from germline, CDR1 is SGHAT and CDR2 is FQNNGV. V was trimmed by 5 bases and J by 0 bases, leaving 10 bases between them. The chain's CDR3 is CASSEGQMNTEAFF. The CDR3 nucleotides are TGTGCCAGCAGCGAGGGACAAATGAACACTGAAGCTTTCTTT.

The CDR3 here is CASSPTALNTEAFF. CDR3 nucleotide sequence: TGCGCCAGCAGCCCGACAGCGCTGAACACTGAAGCTTTCTTT. The V and J genes are TRBV4-3 and TRBJ1-1; tentative D call: TRBD1 (5 bases). The CDR3 is made up of 14 amino acids. The germline CDR1 and CDR2 sequences are LGHNA and YSLEER. V was clipped by 4 bases and J by 0 bases, with 9 bases between them.

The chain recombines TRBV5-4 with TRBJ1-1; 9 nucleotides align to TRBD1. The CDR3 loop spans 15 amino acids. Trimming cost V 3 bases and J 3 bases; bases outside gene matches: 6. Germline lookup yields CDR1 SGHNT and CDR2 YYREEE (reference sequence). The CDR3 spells CASSSGWDRDTEAFF. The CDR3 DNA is TGTGCCAGCAGCTCGGGCTGGGACAGGGACACTGAAGCTTTCTTT.

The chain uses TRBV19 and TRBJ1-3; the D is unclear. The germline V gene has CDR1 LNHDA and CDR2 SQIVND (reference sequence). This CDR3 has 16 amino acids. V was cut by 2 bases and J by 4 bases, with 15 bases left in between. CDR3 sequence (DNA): TGTGCCAGTAGTATAAGTGGATATTCGGGAGGAAACACCATATATTTT. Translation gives CASSISGYSGGNTIYF.

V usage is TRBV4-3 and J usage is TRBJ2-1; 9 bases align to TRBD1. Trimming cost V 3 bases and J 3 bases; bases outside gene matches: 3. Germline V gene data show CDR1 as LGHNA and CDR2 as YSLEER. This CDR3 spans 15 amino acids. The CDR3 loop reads CASSHRQGDYNEQFF. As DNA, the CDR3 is TGCGCCAGCAGCCATCGACAGGGGGACTACAATGAGCAGTTCTTC.